This paragraph covers one T cell receptor beta chain sequence. No antigen is known for it. These data belong to a study of cytomegalovirus exposure and HLA in healthy donors. Germline CDR1 SEHNR, CDR2 FQNEAQ (reference sequence). This CDR3 has 15 residues. Trimming cost V 0 bases and J 5 bases; bases outside gene matches: 3. Study-level results: There was a cluster of highly shared sequence variants that was likely a sequencing artifact. With DRB1 most and HLA-C fewest, TCR association rates differed between HLA loci in a later analysis. Reports showed the classifier diagnosing cytomegalovirus status with high specificity and sensitivity.

The PCR employed 60 Vbeta primers together with 13 Jbeta primers. In the authors' workflow: Later analysis identified 80 million to 90 million unique TCR beta chains, around 10 million shared. Method: immunoSEQ multiplex PCR; TCRdb's copy keeps in-frame clones and lacks some. D and trimming come from the DNA, and the V and J calls and clone size come from that table. The sample lists 200,000 to 250,000 clones, over 80% occurring once. This TCR was sampled from a boy between 2 and 10 years old in good health and CMV-seronegative. Sequencing was carried out using PBMCs. The gene calls are TRBV7-9 and TRBJ2-1; the match to TRBD2 covers 8 bases. In DNA form, the CDR3 reads TGTGCCAGCAGCTTAGCACGGGAGGGGAACAATGAGCAGTTCTTC. It is translated as CASSLAREGNNEQFF.